These T cell receptor beta chains were read from a single sample in a study of cytomegalovirus exposure and HLA in healthy donors. Assay: immunoSEQ multiplex PCR; the TCRdb copy retains only in-frame clones and omits some. The table records fewer than 200,000 clones, 75% to 80% of them present only once. Sequencing was done on a sample of PBMCs. The receptors here all came from a woman younger than 45 in good health and CMV-seropositive. Each CDR3 is given with its conserved first and last residue. D genes are given only for firm matches. Clone sizes are given selectively: once, few, many, or a class where the clone is expanded.

cdr3_aa cdr3_nt j_call clone_size v_call d_call
CATADRYSNQPQHF TGTGCCACCGCCGACAGGTATAGCAATCAGCCCCAGCATTTT TRBJ1-5 . TRBV15 .
CASSPGGGQYF TGTGCCAGCAGCCCCGGAGGAGGGCAGTACTTC TRBJ2-7 . TRBV28 .
CASSPGLADRHEQFF TGTGCCAGTTCACCGGGACTAGCCGACCGACATGAGCAGTTCTTC TRBJ2-1 . TRBV19 TRBD2
CASSGEGSNADTQYF TGTGCCAGCAGTGGGGAGGGAAGTAACGCCGATACGCAGTATTTT TRBJ2-3 . TRBV6-4 TRBD2
CASSLEGGITGELFF TGCGCCAGCAGCTTGGAAGGGGGAATCACCGGGGAGCTGTTTTTT TRBJ2-2 . TRBV5-1 .
CASSLRRAQPQHF TGTGCCAGCAGTTTAAGGCGGGCTCAGCCCCAGCATTTT TRBJ1-5 . TRBV27 .
CASRFRGQVAPLHF TGTGCAAGTCGCTTCAGGGGACAGGTGGCACCCCTCCACTTT TRBJ1-6 few TRBV12-2 .
CASSPSSGRIAYNEQFF TGTGCCAGCAGCCCGTCTAGCGGGAGGATCGCCTACAATGAGCAGTTCTTC TRBJ2-1 . TRBV7-3 TRBD2
CASSSGLAGSLSYEQYF TGTGCCAGCAGCTCGGGACTAGCGGGGTCCCTCTCCTACGAGCAGTACTTC TRBJ2-7 . TRBV7-6 TRBD2
CASSAGLAGNEQFF TGTGCCAGCAGCGCGGGACTAGCGGGGAATGAGCAGTTCTTC TRBJ2-1 . TRBV7-9 TRBD2
CASSFGGYEQYF TGCGCCAGCAGCTTCGGCGGCTACGAGCAGTACTTC TRBJ2-7 once TRBV5-1 .
CASSLQDPLNSSPLHF TGCGCCAGCAGCTTACAGGATCCCCTGAACAGTTCACCCCTCCACTTT TRBJ1-6 . TRBV5-1 .
CASSRTRTGGGTDTQYF TGTGCCAGTAGTCGAACACGGACAGGGGGGGGCACAGATACGCAGTATTTT TRBJ2-3 . TRBV19 TRBD1
CASSVGTHNNEQFF TGTGCCAGCAGCGTAGGGACACACAACAATGAGCAGTTCTTC TRBJ2-1 . TRBV9 .
CASSVSSGRPTDAQYF TGTGCCAGCAGCGTCTCTAGCGGGAGGCCCACAGATGCGCAGTATTTT TRBJ2-3 . TRBV6-4 TRBD2
CASSPGQARSRGNSPLHF TGCGCCAGCAGCCCGGGACAGGCTCGTAGTAGGGGGAATTCACCCCTCCACTTT TRBJ1-6 . TRBV4-1 TRBD1
CASSNRTVFSYNEQFF TGTGCCAGCAGTAATCGGACAGTCTTCTCCTACAATGAGCAGTTCTTC TRBJ2-1 . TRBV27 .
CSVEDRARGGIEQYF TGCAGCGTTGAAGACCGGGCCCGGGGTGGGATAGAGCAGTATTTT TRBJ2-3 few TRBV29-1 .
CASSSTGAWQPQHF TGTGCCAGTAGTTCGACAGGGGCTTGGCAGCCCCAGCATTTT TRBJ1-5 . TRBV19 TRBD1
CASSLRGLGALGNQPQHF TGTGCCAGCAGCCTTCGAGGTCTAGGGGCGTTGGGCAATCAGCCCCAGCATTTT TRBJ1-5 . TRBV28 .
CASSQAQSRSQPQHF TGTGCCAGTAGCCAGGCTCAGAGTCGCTCTCAGCCCCAGCATTTT TRBJ1-5 . TRBV19 .